The next 16 T cell receptor beta chains were all read from a single sample in a study of T cells in Graves' hyperthyroidism and ophthalmopathy. The CDR3 regions of TCR beta were amplified from RNA transcripts. Primed by the HTBI set, a first-round RT-PCR was run on the TCR CDR3. TCRdb processed the multiplex PCR reads anew with MiXCR; each CDR3 protein has one entry. This table has about 600,000 distinct CDR3 sequences, around 13% appearing once. Material for sequencing was blood. All receptors come from a woman between 45 and 65 years old with Graves' ophthalmopathy.

This clonotype was detected many times. This chain connects TRBV19 to TRBJ2-7, with TRBD1 matching 10 bases. Germline V gives CDR1 LNHDA, CDR2 SQIVND (reference sequence). J gave up 3 bases and V 3 bases, and 5 bases lay outside the gene matches. CDR3 length: 15 residues. CDR3 DNA: TGTGCCAGTAGTATGCCCGGGACAGGGGACTACGAGCAGTACTTC. Translating gives CASSMPGTGDYEQYF. Complete variable domain (other parts from reference TRBV19 and TRBJ2-7): DGGITQSPKYLFRKEGQNVTLSCEQNLNHDAMYWYRQDPGQGLRLIYYSQIVNDFQKGDIAEGYSVSREKKESFPLTVTSAQKNPTAFYLCASSMPGTGDYEQYFGPGTRLTVT.

At least ten counts were recorded for this clonotype. The chain joins TRBV19 to TRBJ2-7; TRBD1 agrees at 7 bases. The CDR3 consists of 15 residues. V was pared by 4 bases and J by 0 bases, with 6 bases of the junction left unmatched. Germline values: CDR1 LNHDA, CDR2 SQIVND (reference sequence). CDR3 amino acids: CASSRQGVFSYEQYF. In DNA, the CDR3 is TGTGCCAGTAGTAGACAGGGAGTCTTCTCCTACGAGCAGTACTTC.

This clonotype was seen ten or more times. A read error is possible here, since a much larger clone lies one base away. V is TRBV12-3 or TRBV12-4 and J is TRBJ1-5; D call uncertain. The CDR3 covers 13 residues. Trimming left V 6 bases short and J 0 bases short, with 6 bases between. The CDR3 is CASSLTSNQPQHF. CDR3 DNA sequence: TGTGCCAGCAGCTTAACTAGCAATCAGCCCCAGCATTTT.

The J gene is TRBJ2-3, the V gene TRBV16, with TRBD2 matching 12 bases. The CDR3 sequence is 16 residues long. Germline V CDR1 and CDR2: KGHSY, FQNENV. After removal of 4 bases from V and 7 bases from J, the junction contained 9 bases not matched to a gene. As DNA, the CDR3 is TGTGCCAGCAGCCCCGAACTAGCGGGAGGTGCCCATACGCAGTATTTT. This sequence encodes CASSPELAGGAHTQYF. Looking up the rest from reference TRBV16 and TRBJ2-3 gives the full variable domain: GEEVAQTPKHLVRGEGQKAKLYCAPIKGHSYVFWYQQVLKNEFKFLISFQNENVFDETGMPKERFSAKCLPNSPCSLEIQATKLEDSAVYFCASSPELAGGAHTQYFGPGTRLTVL.

The chain couples TRBV4-1 to TRBJ2-7; no firm D call. V lost 1 base to trimming and J lost 3 bases, with 19 bases between them. This CDR3 has 17 amino acids. Germline values: CDR1 MGHRA, CDR2 YSYEKL. CDR3 DNA sequence: TGCGCCAGCAGCCAAGCCCCCCCCGTCGGTGTTGGCTACGAGCAGTACTTC. Amino acid sequence: CASSQAPPVGVGYEQYF.

The J gene is TRBJ1-2, the V gene TRBV5-1; D possibly corresponds to TRBD1 (5 bases). This CDR3 comprises 16 residues. Germline V gives CDR1 SGHRS, CDR2 YFSETQ. The V and J ends lost 0 bases and 2 bases respectively, with 14 bases between them. CDR3 sequence: CASSLALSRANYGYTF. In nucleotides, the CDR3 is TGCGCCAGCAGCTTGGCCTTAAGCAGGGCAAACTATGGCTACACCTTC. The full variable domain, with the rest looked up from reference TRBV5-1 and TRBJ1-2, is KAGVTQTPRYLIKTRGQQVTLSCSPISGHRSVSWYQQTPGQGLQFLFEYFSETQRNKGNFPGRFSGRQFSNSRSEMNVSTLELGDSALYLCASSLALSRANYGYTFGSGTRLTVV.

This clonotype was counted ten times or more. The chain joins TRBV11-2 to TRBJ2-7, with D perhaps TRBD2 (5 bases). The V gene's germline CDR1 is SGHAT and CDR2 FQNNGV. With 6 bases removed from V and 3 bases from J, the gap between germline ends came to 18 bases. The CDR3 loop spans 15 amino acids. The CDR3 DNA follows: TGTGCCAGCAGACAAGGGAGTGGATCTGTCTACGAGCAGTACTTC. It specifies CASRQGSGSVYEQYF.

This clonotype was counted between two and nine times. The chain recombines TRBV9 with TRBJ2-2; unclear D gene. The V gene's germline CDR1 is SGDLS and CDR2 YYNGEE. This CDR3 has 13 residues. The V end lost 7 bases, the J end lost 0 bases, and 7 bases lay between the germline ends. CDR3 loop: CASGQANTGELFF. The CDR3 DNA follows: TGTGCCAGCGGGCAGGCGAACACCGGGGAGCTGTTTTTT.

With respect to this clonotype: A clone one base away is much larger, so this may be a read error. This chain connects TRBV20-1 to TRBJ2-1, with 7 bases aligning to TRBD2. The CDR3 totals 13 residues. The germline CDR1 and CDR2 sequences are DFQATT and SNEGSKA (reference sequence). J was trimmed by 10 bases and V by 3 bases; bases with no gene match: 9. CDR3 residues: CSASRDYGTEQFF. CDR3 in DNA: TGCAGTGCTAGTAGGGACTATGGTACCGAGCAGTTCTTC.

Of note for this clonotype: A much larger clone lies a single base off, so this may be a read error. V gene TRBV12-3 or TRBV12-4 combines with J gene TRBJ2-7, with no clear D. This CDR3 comprises 12 residues. The CDR3 loop is CASSYDLNDQYF. The DNA of the CDR3 is TGTGCCAGCAGTTACGACCTGAACGACCAGTACTTC.

The genes are TRBV6-1 and TRBJ2-1; 8 positions match TRBD2. The CDR3 is made up of 14 amino acids. Per the germline V gene, CDR1 is MNHNS and CDR2 is SASEGT. Trimming removed 1 base from V and 7 bases from J; junction bases left unmatched: 3. The CDR3 DNA reads TGTGCCAGCAGTGAAGTAGCGGGGACTAATGAGCAGTTCTTC. It encodes CASSEVAGTNEQFF.

Note on this clonotype: This clone may be a read error of a much larger clone one base away. The J gene is TRBJ1-5, the V gene TRBV5-5; D is undetermined. The germline V gene has CDR1 SGHKS and CDR2 YYEKEE (reference sequence). The CDR3 consists of 15 residues. Trimming shortened V by 4 bases and J by 0 bases, and 11 bases separated the two germline ends. The CDR3 loop is CASSPSRNSNQPQHF. CDR3 nucleotides: TGTGCCAGCAGCCCTTCCCGGAATAGCAATCAGCCCCAGCATTTT.

Comments on this clonotype: A much larger clone sits a single nucleotide away, making a read error possible. The CDR3 ends on some other residue instead of the conserved phenylalanine or tryptophan, so this is likely a read error. The J gene is TRBJ2-5, the V gene TRBV10-3, with D unresolved. The CDR3 runs to 14 residues. The V end was cut by 2 bases, the J end by 0 bases, with 7 bases between. Germline V gene lookup returns CDR1 ENHRY and CDR2 SYGVKD. The CDR3 DNA sequence: TGTGCCATCAGTGAGGTCAGGTACCAAGAGACCCAGTACTCC. This codes for CAISEVRYQETQYS.

This clonotype was detected many times. The V call is TRBV7-8, the J call TRBJ2-4; D might be TRBD1 (6 bases). This CDR3 has 15 amino acids. The V end lost 5 bases, the J end lost 0 bases, and 11 bases lay between the germline ends. CDR1 SGHVS and CDR2 FQNEAQ come from the germline V gene. The CDR3 protein is CASSPGQLAKNIQYF. CDR3 DNA: TGTGCCAGCAGCCCAGGACAGCTAGCCAAAAACATTCAGTACTTC.

This clonotype came up many times. Compared with germline, one end of the junction differs, possibly owing to a read error. The chain recombines TRBV28 with TRBJ2-2, with D uncertain. CDR3 size: 12 residues. Germline CDR1 and CDR2: MDHEN and SYDVKM. The CDR3 region is CASSLNPGELFF. As DNA, the CDR3 is TGTGCCAGCAGTTTGAACCCCGGGGAGCTGTTTTTT.

This clonotype occurred many times. V is TRBV30 and J is TRBJ2-2; D perhaps matches TRBD2 (5 bases). Germline lookup yields CDR1 GTSNPN and CDR2 SVGIG (reference sequence). The germline V and J ends were trimmed by 0 bases and 2 bases, with 16 bases remaining between them. The CDR3 sequence is 17 residues long. The CDR3 is CAWSVRRTFLNTGELFF. The CDR3, as DNA: TGTGCCTGGAGTGTACGAAGGACTTTCCTAAACACCGGGGAGCTGTTTTTT.